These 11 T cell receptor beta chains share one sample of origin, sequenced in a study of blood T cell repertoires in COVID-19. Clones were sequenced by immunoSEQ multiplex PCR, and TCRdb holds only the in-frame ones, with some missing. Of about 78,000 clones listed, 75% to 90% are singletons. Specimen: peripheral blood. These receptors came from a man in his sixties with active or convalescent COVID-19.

The CDR3 bases are TGTGCCAGCAGCCCGAGGATGGGACTAGCGGGGGGAGAGACCCAGTACTTC. It is translated as CASSPRMGLAGGETQYF. This chain joins TRBV7-2 and TRBJ2-5, with 15 nucleotides matching TRBD2. This CDR3 contains 17 residues. Trimming took 5 bases from V and 4 from J; bases not matched to a gene: 8. Germline loops: CDR1 SGHTA, CDR2 FQGNSA.

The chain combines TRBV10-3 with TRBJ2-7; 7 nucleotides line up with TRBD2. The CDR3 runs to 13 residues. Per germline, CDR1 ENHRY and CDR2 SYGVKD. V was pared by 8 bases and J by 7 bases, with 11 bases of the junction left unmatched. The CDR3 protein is CAIGPGGPGEQYF. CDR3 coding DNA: TGTGCCATCGGGCCGGGGGGACCCGGGGAGCAGTACTTC.

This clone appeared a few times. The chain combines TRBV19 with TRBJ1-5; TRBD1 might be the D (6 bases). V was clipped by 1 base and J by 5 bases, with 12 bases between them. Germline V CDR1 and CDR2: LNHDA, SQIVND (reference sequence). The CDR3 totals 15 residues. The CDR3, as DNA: TGTGCCAGTAGTATAGTAGGGGGAGTCGATCAGCCCCAGCATTTT. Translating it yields CASSIVGGVDQPQHF.

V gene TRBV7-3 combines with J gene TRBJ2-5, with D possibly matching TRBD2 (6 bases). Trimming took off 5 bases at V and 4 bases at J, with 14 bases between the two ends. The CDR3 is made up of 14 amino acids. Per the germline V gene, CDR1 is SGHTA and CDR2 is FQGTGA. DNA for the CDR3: TGTGCCAGCAGCCAAAGGGCGGGGACAGAGACCCAGTACTTC. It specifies CASSQRAGTETQYF.

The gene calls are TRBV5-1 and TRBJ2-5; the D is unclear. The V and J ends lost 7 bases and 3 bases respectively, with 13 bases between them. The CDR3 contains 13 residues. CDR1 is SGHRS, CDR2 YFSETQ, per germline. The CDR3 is CASGYRVEETQYF. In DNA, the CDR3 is TGCGCCAGCGGGTATCGGGTAGAAGAGACCCAGTACTTC.

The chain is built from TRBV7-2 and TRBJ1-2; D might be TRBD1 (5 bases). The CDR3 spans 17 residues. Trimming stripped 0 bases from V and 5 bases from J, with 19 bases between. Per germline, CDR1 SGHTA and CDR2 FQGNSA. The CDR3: CASSLAALGELSYGYTF. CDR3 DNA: TGTGCCAGCAGCTTAGCGGCTTTAGGGGAATTGTCTTATGGCTACACCTTC.

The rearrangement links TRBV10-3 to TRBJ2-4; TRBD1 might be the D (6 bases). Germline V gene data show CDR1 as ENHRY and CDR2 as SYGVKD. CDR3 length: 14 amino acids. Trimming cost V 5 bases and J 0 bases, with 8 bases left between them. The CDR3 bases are TGTGCCATCAGTTCACAGGGAGCCAAAAACATTCAGTACTTC. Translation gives CAISSQGAKNIQYF.

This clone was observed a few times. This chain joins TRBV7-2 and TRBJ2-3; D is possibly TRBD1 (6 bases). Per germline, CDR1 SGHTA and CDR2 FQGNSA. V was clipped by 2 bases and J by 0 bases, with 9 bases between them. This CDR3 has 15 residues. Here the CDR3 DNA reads TGTGCCAGCAGCTTATCCAGGGGCAGCACAGATACGCAGTATTTT. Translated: CASSLSRGSTDTQYF.

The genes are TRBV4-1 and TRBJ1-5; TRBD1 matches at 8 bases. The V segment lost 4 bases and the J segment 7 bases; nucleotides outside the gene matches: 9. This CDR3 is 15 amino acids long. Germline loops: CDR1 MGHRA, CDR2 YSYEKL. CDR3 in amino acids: CASSLQGAHEQPQHF. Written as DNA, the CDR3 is TGCGCCAGCAGCCTCCAGGGGGCGCATGAACAGCCCCAGCATTTT.

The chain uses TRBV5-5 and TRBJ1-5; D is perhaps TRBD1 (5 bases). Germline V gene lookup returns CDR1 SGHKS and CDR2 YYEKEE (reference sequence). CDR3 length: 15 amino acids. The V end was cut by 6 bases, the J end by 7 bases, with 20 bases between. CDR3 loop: CASTYSGDQEQPQHF. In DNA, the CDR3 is TGTGCCAGCACCTATTCGGGGGATCAGGAGCAGCCCCAGCATTTT.

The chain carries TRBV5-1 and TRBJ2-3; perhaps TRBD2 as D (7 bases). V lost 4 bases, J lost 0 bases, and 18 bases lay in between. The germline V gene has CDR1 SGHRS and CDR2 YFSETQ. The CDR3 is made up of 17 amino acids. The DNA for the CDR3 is TGCGCCAGCAGCACCGGACAGCGGGGCCCTAGCACAGATACGCAGTATTTT. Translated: CASSTGQRGPSTDTQYF.